Shown below are 28 T cell receptor beta chains from a single sample sequenced in a study of blood T cell repertoires in COVID-19. Libraries were prepared by immunoSEQ multiplex PCR; TCRdb keeps only in-frame clonotypes and omits some of them. Here the sample spans just over 650,000 clones, around 89% being singletons. Sequenced input: peripheral blood. The receptors were gathered from a woman aged 18-29 years with acute or convalescent COVID-19.

The rearrangement joins TRBV3-1 (or the pseudogene TRBV3-2) to TRBJ1-1, with D maybe TRBD1 (6 bases). The V and J ends lost 4 bases and 7 bases respectively, with 10 bases between them. Looked up from germline, CDR1 is LGHDT and CDR2 is YNNKEL (reference sequence). CDR3 length: 12 amino acids. The CDR3 bases are TGTGCCAGCAGCCCTACAGGGAATGAAGCTTTCTTT. Protein sequence: CASSPTGNEAFF.

This clone was detected once. The chain recombines TRBV14 with TRBJ1-1; D is perhaps TRBD1 (6 bases). This CDR3 contains 13 residues. V gave up 2 bases and J gave up 5 bases, with 9 bases separating them. Germline loops: CDR1 SGHDN, CDR2 FVKESK. Here the CDR3 reads CASSQPGTTEAFF. The CDR3 bases are TGTGCCAGCAGCCAACCTGGGACAACTGAAGCTTTCTTT.

This clone was counted once. The V and J genes are TRBV12-3 or TRBV12-4 and TRBJ1-1, with a weak D call TRBD1 (5 bases). V gave up 6 bases and J gave up 4 bases, with 12 bases separating them. This CDR3 spans 13 amino acids. The DNA for the CDR3 is TGTGCCAGCAGCCTGGGGGGTTTCACTGAAGCTTTCTTT. Protein: CASSLGGFTEAFF.

The genes are TRBV27 and TRBJ1-2, with 8 bases identical to TRBD1. CDR1 MNHEY and CDR2 SMNVEV come from the germline V gene (reference sequence). After removal of 3 bases from V and 7 bases from J, the junction contained 13 bases not matched to a gene. CDR3 length: 16 residues. CDR3 nucleotides: TGTGCCAGCAGTTTGGGGAGTGGGACAGGATCCTCTGGCTACACCTTC. Its translation is CASSLGSGTGSSGYTF.

The chain couples TRBV2 to TRBJ2-5; 9 nucleotides line up with TRBD2. V was clipped by 2 bases and J by 3 bases; unmatched bases: 10. The CDR3 runs 17 residues. Germline V lookup: CDR1 SNHLY, CDR2 FYNNEI. CDR3 protein: CASSETQASGEKETQYF. CDR3 DNA sequence: TGTGCCAGCAGTGAAACCCAGGCTAGCGGGGAGAAAGAGACCCAGTACTTC.

The gene calls are TRBV20-1 and TRBJ1-1; 7 nucleotides align to TRBD1. The CDR3 runs to 15 residues. V dropped 3 bases and J dropped 2; count of bases not matched to a gene: 9. Germline-derived CDR1 and CDR2 are DFQATT and SNEGSKA (reference sequence). CDR3: CSASGSAGGNTEAFF. The CDR3 DNA sequence: TGCAGTGCTAGTGGCTCCGCAGGGGGTAACACTGAAGCTTTCTTT.

This clone has a handful of counts. The chain has TRBV29-1 and TRBJ1-1, with D perhaps matching TRBD1 (6 bases). V gave up 4 bases and J gave up 4 bases, with 16 bases separating them. The CDR3 is 14 residues long. Germline V gene data show CDR1 as SQVTM and CDR2 as ANQGSEA. CDR3 amino acids: CSVGVRGTSTEAFF. The CDR3 bases are TGCAGCGTTGGAGTTAGGGGGACGAGCACTGAAGCTTTCTTT.

The chain uses TRBV30 and TRBJ1-2; 9 bases agree with TRBD1. CDR3 length: 14 amino acids. Germline assignment: CDR1 GTSNPN and CDR2 SVGIG (reference sequence). The junction had 10 bases not matched to a gene; V was cut back by 5 bases and J by 6 bases. The CDR3 spells CAWGGQGMRNGYTF. Here the CDR3 DNA reads TGTGCCTGGGGTGGACAGGGGATGAGGAATGGCTACACCTTC.

Note on this clone: A read error may account for a junction end that differs from germline. The V call is TRBV10-2, the J call TRBJ2-7; maybe TRBD1 (7 bases). This CDR3 is 12 amino acids long. The germline CDR1 and CDR2 sequences are WSHSY and SAAADI. As DNA, the CDR3 is TGCGCCAGCAGTGAGGCGGGACAGACGTCCTGGTTC. Amino acid sequence: CASSEAGQTSWF.

This chain connects TRBV6-5 to TRBJ2-7; D is ambiguous. The CDR3 extends over 14 amino acids. Germline V CDR1 and CDR2: MNHEY, SVGAGI. Trimming removed 2 bases from V and 6 bases from J, with 14 bases in between. The CDR3: CASSYGRVRFEQYF. The CDR3 bases are TGTGCCAGCAGTTACGGCCGAGTGCGGTTCGAGCAGTACTTC.

The V gene is TRBV3-1 (or the pseudogene TRBV3-2), the J gene TRBJ1-5; 7 positions match TRBD1. Trimming at V came to 0 bases and at J to 4 bases, leaving 3 bases not matched to a gene. The CDR3 spans 15 residues. Germline V CDR1 and CDR2: LGHDT, YNNKEL (reference sequence). The CDR3 DNA is TGTGCCAGCAGCCAAGACGACAGGGCGAATCAGCCCCAGCATTTT. Translation gives CASSQDDRANQPQHF.

V usage is TRBV19 and J usage is TRBJ1-2, with a possible D match to TRBD1 (6 bases). The CDR3 is 14 amino acids. The germline V and J ends were trimmed by 3 bases and 8 bases, with 16 bases remaining between them. The germline V gene has CDR1 LNHDA and CDR2 SQIVND (reference sequence). CDR3 amino acids: CASSILQGTGGYTF. The DNA for the CDR3 is TGTGCCAGTAGTATCTTACAGGGAACGGGGGGCTACACCTTC.

V and J are TRBV12-5 and TRBJ1-2; D might be TRBD1 (6 bases). The V gene's germline CDR1 is LGHNT and CDR2 FRNRAP. Trimming took off 0 bases at V and 2 bases at J, with 7 bases between the two ends. There are 14 residues in the CDR3. CDR3: CASGLVTGNYGYTF. CDR3 nucleotides: TGTGCTAGTGGTTTGGTTACAGGGAACTATGGCTACACCTTC.

The V and J genes are TRBV19 and TRBJ1-4, with no clear D. Per the germline V gene, CDR1 is LNHDA and CDR2 is SQIVND (reference sequence). Trimming left V 3 bases short and J 0 bases short, with 20 bases between. The CDR3 spans 19 residues. CDR3 bases: TGTGCCAGTAGTATTGGAGTGCTGGAAGGATGGCCAACTAATGAAAAACTGTTTTTT. It codes for CASSIGVLEGWPTNEKLFF.

The chain is built from TRBV4-1 and TRBJ2-1; no firm D call. Germline assignment: CDR1 MGHRA and CDR2 YSYEKL. The CDR3 has 14 amino acids. V was trimmed by 1 base and J by 5 bases, leaving 9 bases between them. The CDR3 reads CASSQVVSNNEQFF. CDR3 coding DNA: TGCGCCAGCAGCCAAGTGGTTAGCAACAATGAGCAGTTCTTC.

V usage is TRBV7-2 and J usage is TRBJ2-1, with D tentatively TRBD1 (7 bases). The germline V gene encodes CDR1 SGHTA and CDR2 FQGNSA. Trimming left V 3 bases short and J 4 bases short, with 13 bases between. The CDR3 has 15 amino acids. CDR3 sequence: CASSLGGQLYNEQFF. CDR3 DNA sequence: TGTGCCAGCAGCTTGGGGGGACAGCTTTACAATGAGCAGTTCTTC.

The chain recombines TRBV5-6 with TRBJ2-7; possible D gene TRBD2, 5 bases. Trimming cost V 1 base and J 5 bases, with 19 bases left between them. CDR1 is SGHDT and CDR2 is YYEEEE in the germline V gene. This CDR3 region has 16 residues. Here the CDR3 reads CASSLRPRGLRDEQYF. In nucleotides, the CDR3 is TGTGCCAGCAGCTTGAGGCCTCGTGGCCTGCGGGACGAGCAGTACTTC.

This rearrangement joins TRBV30 to TRBJ2-2, with no clear D. The CDR3 runs to 12 residues. The V gene's germline CDR1 is GTSNPN and CDR2 SVGIG (reference sequence). V was shortened by 0 bases and J by 7 bases, with 6 bases between the two germline ends. This CDR3 reads CAWSVSSGELFF. Here the CDR3 DNA reads TGTGCCTGGAGTGTATCTAGCGGGGAGCTGTTTTTT.

The chain joins TRBV4-2 to TRBJ2-3; TRBD2 matches 9 bases. The CDR3 sequence is 16 residues long. The germline gives CDR1 LGHNA, CDR2 YNFKEQ. V gave up 0 bases and J gave up 6 bases; unmatched junction bases: 7. CDR3 sequence (DNA): TGTGCCAGCAGCCAAGAGAGGGGCGGGGGGGCGGATACGCAGTATTTT. Translation: CASSQERGGGADTQYF.

The chain recombines TRBV6-5 with TRBJ1-5; possibly TRBD1 for D (6 bases). The CDR3 sequence is 13 residues long. V was cut by 7 bases and J by 5 bases, with 12 bases left in between. Per the germline V gene, CDR1 is MNHEY and CDR2 is SVGAGI. In DNA, the CDR3 is TGTGCCAGCAATCGCGCAGGGGATCAGCCCCAGCATTTT. Translated, it gives CASNRAGDQPQHF.

The chain employs TRBV28 and TRBJ1-1; unclear D gene. CDR3 size: 11 residues. Germline values: CDR1 MDHEN, CDR2 SYDVKM. V lost 7 bases, J lost 3 bases, and 6 bases lay in between. CDR3 residues: CASTLDTEAFF. Here the CDR3 DNA reads TGTGCCAGCACGTTAGACACTGAAGCTTTCTTT.

V gene TRBV18 combines with J gene TRBJ1-2; the D gene is possibly TRBD1 (6 bases). CDR1 is KGHSH, CDR2 LQKENI, per germline. The CDR3 is 15 residues long. Trimming cost V 4 bases and J 3 bases, with 15 bases left between them. CDR3 protein: CASSLPGAADYGYTF. Written as DNA, the CDR3 is TGTGCCAGCTCACTCCCAGGGGCGGCGGACTATGGCTACACCTTC.

V gene TRBV29-1 combines with J gene TRBJ1-1; D is perhaps TRBD1 (6 bases). The V and J ends lost 4 bases and 7 bases respectively, with 13 bases between them. Germline lookup yields CDR1 SQVTM and CDR2 ANQGSEA. The CDR3 length is 12 residues. CDR3 coding DNA: TGCAGCGTTGGAAGGGACACCTTTGAAGCTTTCTTT. Protein sequence: CSVGRDTFEAFF.

The chain links TRBV4-1 to TRBJ1-2, with D possibly TRBD1 on 5 matching bases. Trimming pared 5 bases from V and 2 bases from J, leaving 15 bases between. The CDR3 is made up of 15 amino acids. Germline lookup yields CDR1 MGHRA and CDR2 YSYEKL. CDR3 nucleotide sequence: TGCGCCAGCAGCACCCGGGACTGGGGGAACTATGGCTACACCTTC. Translating it yields CASSTRDWGNYGYTF.

The genes are TRBV5-6 and TRBJ1-1; D unclear. Germline CDR1 reads SGHDT; CDR2 reads YYEEEE. This CDR3 has 15 residues. The ends were cut back, 0 bases at V and 5 bases at J, with 14 bases in the middle. This CDR3 is CASSLGPAGGTEAFF. Written as DNA, the CDR3 is TGTGCCAGCAGCTTGGGGCCGGCAGGAGGAACTGAAGCTTTCTTT.

This clone was seen a single time. The chain couples TRBV19 to TRBJ1-1; D perhaps matches TRBD1 (6 bases). The germline V gene has CDR1 LNHDA and CDR2 SQIVND (reference sequence). The CDR3 loop spans 15 amino acids. Trimming took 7 bases from V and 0 from J, leaving 15 bases between them. DNA for the CDR3: TGTGCCAGTACCCTCAGCCAGGGGCTGAACACTGAAGCTTTCTTT. As protein: CASTLSQGLNTEAFF.

This CDR3 is CASSPTGTGNYQLWYF. The CDR3 bases are TGTGCCAGCTCCCCAACGGGGACAGGGAATTATCAATTGTGGTACTTC. This chain uses TRBV18 with TRBJ2-4; TRBD1 matches at 9 bases. The germline V gene encodes CDR1 KGHSH and CDR2 LQKENI. The CDR3 totals 16 residues. With 6 bases clipped from V and 15 bases from J, the junction kept 21 bases outside the gene matches. The variable domain in full, completed from reference TRBV18 and TRBJ2-4, reads NAGVMQNPRHLVRRRGQEARLRCSPMKGHSHVYWYRQLPEEGLKFMVYLQKENIIDESGMPKERFSAEFPKEGPSILRIQQVVRGDSAAYFCASSPTGTGNYQLWYFGAGTRLSVL.

This rearrangement joins TRBV23-1 to TRBJ1-3, with 7 bases identical to TRBD1. TRBV23-1 is an open reading frame whose function is uncertain. V lost 6 bases to trimming and J lost 7 bases; unmatched junction nucleotides: 6. This CDR3 has 13 residues. The CDR3 region is CASSRSGGNTIYF. The CDR3 DNA is TGCGCCAGCAGCCGTTCAGGGGGTAACACCATATATTTT.